The clone carrying this T cell receptor beta chain showed up just a few times. Its matching antigen is unknown. TCRdb processed the PCR reads anew with MiXCR; each CDR3 protein has one entry. The sample lists just over 35,000 distinct CDR3 sequences, 15% to 20% seen once, with roughly 7.3% in the top ten. V was trimmed by 5 bases and J by 4 bases, leaving 12 bases between them. The CDR3 runs to 14 residues. Germline assignment: CDR1 MDHEN and CDR2 SYDVKM. This sample stems from a study of molecular identifiers for immune sequencing clone quantification. General study points: One cell's worth of spiked Jurkat TCR RNA was reportedly detectable among approximately 1 million naive cells.

Material for sequencing was naive CD8+ T cells from blood, with Jurkat cell RNA spiked in. As to subset: FACS-sorted CD8+CD4-CCR7+CD45RA+ naive T cells. The chain joins TRBV28 to TRBJ1-5; D is perhaps TRBD1 (5 bases). The clonotype comes from a human donor in good health. Some libraries in this study had Jurkat cell RNA spiked in. This CDR3 is CASSPGTANQPQHF. For the CDR3, the DNA is TGTGCCAGCAGTCCCGGGACCGCAAATCAGCCCCAGCATTTT.